This TCR beta chain was sequenced for a study of CXCR3-negative and CXCR3-positive naive CD8 T cells. Study-wide results and caveats: Naive cells positive for CXCR3 carried more hydrophobic TRB CDR3s than CXCR3-negative ones. Naive CXCR3-positive and CXCR3-negative cells shared similar TRBV-TRBJ usage, unlike memory cells.

The authors prepared UMI-labeled TRB cDNA libraries by 5' RACE. TCRdb re-called the 5' RACE reads and shows each CDR3 protein once, DNA omitted. This sample lists around 60,000 distinct CDR3 sequences; its ten largest clones have approximately 0.5%. Turning to this clonotype: Its antigen remains unknown.

The TCR originated in a human donor in good health. Some clones in this sample may be carry-over from other donors' samples. Sequenced: naive CXCR3+ CD8+ T cells from blood. Subset denoted: CD45RO-CCR7+CD27+CD95- naive CD8+ T cells expressing CXCR3 (TNR3+).

The CDR3 region is CASSSRDRGSYETQYF. The chain has TRBV7-7 and TRBJ2-5; TCRdb calls TRBD1, which cannot be checked without DNA. CDR3 length equals 16 residues. Per the germline V gene, CDR1 is SSHAT and CDR2 is FNYEAQ (reference sequence).